This TCR beta chain was retrieved from a study of cytomegalovirus exposure and HLA in healthy donors. The study ran its PCR with 60 Vbeta and 13 Jbeta primers. Clones were sequenced by immunoSEQ multiplex PCR, and TCRdb holds only the in-frame ones, with some missing. The sample has approximately 27,000 clones, and its top ten clones hold roughly 0.74%. Germline CDR1 reads MNHEY; CDR2 reads SMNVEV (reference sequence). This CDR3 has 13 amino acids. Trimming removed 6 bases from V and 6 bases from J; junction bases left unmatched: 7. Sequenced input: PBMCs. This sequence joins TRBV27 and TRBJ1-2, with TRBD1 matching over 7 bases. The sequence was collected from a man younger than 40 in good health and CMV-seronegative. The CDR3 sequence: CASRHTGADGYTF. CDR3 sequence (DNA): TGTGCCAGCAGACATACAGGGGCGGATGGCTACACCTTC.